The clone carrying this TCR beta chain was counted at least ten times. The antigen remains unidentified. The data derive from a study of glioma-infiltrating T cells. Study-wide points: Non-neoplastic patients had below-expected tissue-blood divergence, while all gliomas exceeded expectation.

The iRepertoire nested amplicon-rescue multiplex PCR amplified TCR alpha and beta CDR3s from RNA. Input was roughly 85-450 ng of tissue mRNA or PBMC total RNA. TCRdb ran MiXCR on the multiplex PCR reads and lists one entry per CDR3 protein. The sample yields over 100,000 distinct CDR3 sequences, less than 30% seen once. The source material was glioma tissue, nonneoplastic brain tissue, or PBMCs (not recorded which). This sequence originates from a human donor with low-grade glioma or glioblastoma, undergoing nonglioma brain surgery, or in good health (not recorded which).

DNA for the CDR3: TGTGCTAGTGGAACCTCCCAGCGGGAAGCCTACAATGAGCAGTTCTTC. Protein sequence: CASGTSQREAYNEQFF. The V gene is TRBV12-5, the J gene TRBJ2-1; 7 nucleotides match TRBD2. CDR1 and CDR2 (germline): LGHNT, FRNRAP. The CDR3 is 16 residues long. Trimming at V came to 6 bases and at J to 2 bases, leaving 10 bases not matched to a gene.